This T cell receptor beta chain was captured in a study of cytomegalovirus exposure and HLA in healthy donors. Study-wide points: The dataset shows that most TCR sequences were rare, while some public TCRs occurred in many donors.

As regards this clone: Its antigen is currently unknown.

The table came from immunoSEQ multiplex PCR; TCRdb's copy has only in-frame clones and leaves some out. The sample gives about 120,000 clones, about 91% of which show up once; 1.5% to 2% is in the top ten. The CDR3 extends over 13 amino acids. V dropped 3 bases and J dropped 6 bases, with 11 bases sitting between them. CDR1 and CDR2 (germline): LNHDA, SQIVND (reference sequence). The TCR comes from a man aged 18 to 29 in good health and CMV-seronegative. The gene calls are TRBV19 and TRBJ1-2; tentative D call: TRBD1 (6 bases). The source material was PBMCs. CDR3 sequence: CASSISGGHGYTF. The CDR3 DNA reads TGTGCCAGTAGTATTTCGGGGGGCCATGGCTACACCTTC.